This T cell receptor (beta chain) was observed in a study of cytomegalovirus exposure and HLA in healthy donors. Overall study findings and caveats: The classifier, whose performance was assessed in both the original and validation cohorts, reportedly diagnosed cytomegalovirus status with high specificity and sensitivity.

CDR3 length: 15 amino acids. After removal of 3 bases from V and 5 bases from J, the junction contained 4 bases not matched to a gene. Germline values: CDR1 LNHNV, CDR2 YYDKDF (reference sequence). The PCR employed 60 Vbeta primers together with 13 Jbeta primers. This table comes from immunoSEQ multiplex PCR, and its TCRdb copy is limited to in-frame clones, with some not included. The table includes some 150,000 clones, approximately 9% detected once. This clone occurred a few times. The antigen is not known. This rearrangement joins TRBV15 to TRBJ2-3, with 11 positions matching TRBD1. This sequence originates from a woman in her 40s in good health and CMV-seropositive. Sequencing was carried out using PBMCs. The CDR3 coding sequence is TGTGCCACCAGCAGCTTGGGGACAGGGGGAGATACGCAGTATTTT. Translating gives CATSSLGTGGDTQYF.